What follows are 21 T cell receptor beta chains derived from one specimen sequenced in a study of blood T cell repertoires in COVID-19. Some clones are missing from TCRdb's copy, which holds only in-frame ones; the method was immunoSEQ multiplex PCR. The sample consists of 210,000 or so clones, approximately 88% of them appearing once. Source material: PBMCs or T cells enriched from blood (not recorded which). The receptor source for this set is a woman aged 30 to 39 who had been exposed to COVID-19.

This clone was seen a few times. The chain recombines TRBV11-2 with TRBJ1-5; 10 bases are a match to TRBD1. The CDR3 extends over 17 amino acids. J was trimmed by 7 bases and V by 5 bases; bases with no gene match: 14. CDR1 and CDR2 from the germline V gene are SGHAT and FQNNGV. The CDR3 nucleotides read TGTGCCAGCAGCCCCAGTCCCGGGACAGGGGTCGGCCAGCCCCAGCATTTT. This codes for CASSPSPGTGVGQPQHF.

The rearrangement uses TRBV5-5 and TRBJ1-6; D gene uncertain. The germline CDR1 and CDR2 sequences are SGHKS and YYEKEE (reference sequence). V lost 5 bases and J 7 bases, leaving 13 bases between the germline ends. There are 14 residues in the CDR3. CDR3 sequence: CASRGSRPNSPLHF. DNA for the CDR3: TGTGCCAGCAGGGGCTCCCGACCGAATTCACCCCTCCACTTT.

The rearrangement uses TRBV2 and TRBJ2-3, with D perhaps TRBD1 (6 bases). Between the trimmed V and J ends, which lost 3 bases and 4 bases, there was a span of 14 bases. Per the germline V gene, CDR1 is SNHLY and CDR2 is FYNNEI. This CDR3 has 15 amino acids. CDR3 loop: CASSDQGSLADTQYF. In DNA form, the CDR3 reads TGTGCCAGCAGTGATCAGGGGAGTTTAGCAGATACGCAGTATTTT.

The CDR3 DNA reads TGTGCCAGCAGCTTAAACAGCCAAGAGACCCAGTACTTC. Translation: CASSLNSQETQYF. This chain connects TRBV7-9 to TRBJ2-5; D gene ambiguous. The germline V gene encodes CDR1 SEHNR and CDR2 FQNEAQ (reference sequence). The CDR3 has 13 amino acids. Trimming removed 2 bases at V and 1 base at J, with 5 bases between.

The chain is built from TRBV11-1 and TRBJ2-1; 7 bases line up with TRBD2. Per the germline V gene, CDR1 is SGHAT and CDR2 is FQDESV (reference sequence). The CDR3 has 14 amino acids. The V gene end was trimmed by 1 base and the J gene end by 6 bases; junction bases not matched to a gene: 3. CDR3 coding DNA: TGTGCCAGCAGCTTAGGGACTAGAACCAATGAGCAGTTCTTC. Translating it yields CASSLGTRTNEQFF.

The chain has TRBV7-9 and TRBJ2-7; possibly TRBD2 for D (6 bases). The V end was cut by 7 bases, the J end by 2 bases, with 9 bases between. CDR1 and CDR2 (germline): SEHNR, FQNEAQ (reference sequence). This CDR3 has 12 residues. The CDR3 spells CASNSGPYEQYF. DNA of the CDR3: TGTGCCAGCAATAGCGGTCCCTACGAGCAGTACTTC.

The chain links TRBV19 to TRBJ2-2; D perhaps matches TRBD1 (6 bases). V was pared by 3 bases and J by 7 bases, with 18 bases between. Germline V CDR1 and CDR2: LNHDA, SQIVND (reference sequence). The CDR3 extends over 16 amino acids. The CDR3 DNA follows: TGTGCCAGTAGTATCCCCCCCACAGGGAGCGGCGGGGAGCTGTTTTTT. Translated, it gives CASSIPPTGSGGELFF.

J is TRBJ1-2 and V is TRBV28; no reliable D call. From germline, CDR1 is MDHEN and CDR2 SYDVKM. V was trimmed by 8 bases and J by 5 bases, leaving 12 bases between them. The CDR3 is 12 residues long. CDR3 protein: CASGIEVYGYTF. CDR3 nucleotides: TGTGCCAGCGGCATCGAGGTATATGGCTACACCTTC.

The chain has TRBV2 and TRBJ2-1; TRBD2 aligns across 12 bases. CDR1 and CDR2 from the germline V gene are SNHLY and FYNNEI. V dropped 6 bases and J dropped 7; count of bases not matched to a gene: 7. This CDR3 is 15 amino acids long. CDR3 amino acids: CASRRTSGTDNEQFF. Here the CDR3 DNA reads TGTGCCAGCAGACGGACTAGCGGGACGGATAATGAGCAGTTCTTC.

CDR3 amino acids: CASSLVAGYQETQYF. The CDR3, as DNA: TGCGCCAGCAGCTTGGTGGCAGGGTACCAAGAGACCCAGTACTTC. The chain has TRBV5-1 and TRBJ2-5; the D gene is possibly TRBD1 (5 bases). The ends were cut back, 0 bases at V and 0 bases at J, with 9 bases in the middle. Germline V gives CDR1 SGHRS, CDR2 YFSETQ. The CDR3 runs to 15 residues. Together with reference TRBV5-1 and TRBJ2-5, the CDR3 gives the full variable domain: KAGVTQTPRYLIKTRGQQVTLSCSPISGHRSVSWYQQTPGQGLQFLFEYFSETQRNKGNFPGRFSGRQFSNSRSEMNVSTLELGDSALYLCASSLVAGYQETQYFGPGTRLLVL.

V gene TRBV19 combines with J gene TRBJ2-7; TRBD2 matches 11 bases. In germline, CDR1 is LNHDA, CDR2 SQIVND (reference sequence). The J segment lost 0 bases and the V segment lost 6 bases, leaving 4 bases of the junction unmatched. The CDR3 covers 15 residues. The CDR3 here is CASSLAGGASYEQYF. The DNA for the CDR3 is TGTGCCAGTAGCCTAGCGGGAGGTGCCTCCTACGAGCAGTACTTC.

The V gene is TRBV5-5, the J gene TRBJ2-7; D is unresolved. The CDR3 consists of 13 residues. CDR1 SGHKS and CDR2 YYEKEE come from the germline V gene (reference sequence). Deletions cut 1 base from V and 2 bases from J, with 7 bases between. CDR3 in DNA: TGTGCCAGCAGCTTGAACAGCCCCTACGAGCAGTACTTC. It specifies CASSLNSPYEQYF.

The V call is TRBV6-1, the J call TRBJ1-5, with TRBD1 matching 8 bases. V was clipped by 3 bases and J by 2 bases; unmatched bases: 6. The CDR3 length is 16 residues. From germline, CDR1 is MNHNS and CDR2 SASEGT. The CDR3 DNA reads TGTGCCAGCAGTGAGAACAGGGGGTACGGCAATCAGCCCCAGCATTTT. This translates into CASSENRGYGNQPQHF.

The chain has TRBV10-3 and TRBJ1-5; no reliable D call. Trimming stripped 3 bases from V and 0 bases from J, with 12 bases between. Germline V CDR1 and CDR2: ENHRY, SYGVKD. This CDR3 has 16 residues. CDR3 nucleotide sequence: TGTGCCATCAGTGATTCGGCAGACAATAGCAATCAGCCCCAGCATTTT. Residues: CAISDSADNSNQPQHF.

V usage is TRBV29-1 and J usage is TRBJ1-4; TRBD1 aligns across 8 bases. V was pared by 7 bases and J by 4 bases, with 8 bases of the junction left unmatched. CDR3 length: 14 residues. CDR1 is SQVTM, CDR2 ANQGSEA, per germline. Written as DNA, the CDR3 is TGCAGCGCCACGGGGACAGGTGTTAATGAAAAACTGTTTTTT. It is translated as CSATGTGVNEKLFF.

The chain is built from TRBV2 and TRBJ2-5; 14 bases line up with TRBD2. This CDR3 spans 17 amino acids. With 3 bases clipped from V and 4 bases from J, the junction kept 7 bases outside the gene matches. The V gene's germline CDR1 is SNHLY and CDR2 FYNNEI. The CDR3 sequence is CASSDSLGLAGGETQYF. Here the CDR3 DNA reads TGTGCCAGCAGTGATTCCCTTGGACTAGCGGGAGGAGAGACCCAGTACTTC.

Of note for this clone: The same CDR3 is also encoded by other DNA sequences in this sample. The chain has TRBV30 and TRBJ2-7; D is undetermined. The CDR3 has 12 residues. V lost 2 bases and J lost 4, with 9 bases in between. Germline V CDR1 and CDR2: GTSNPN, SVGIG (reference sequence). CDR3 sequence reads: CAWSLVSYEQYF. Written as DNA, the CDR3 is TGTGCCTGGAGTTTAGTATCATACGAGCAGTACTTC.

The genes are TRBV11-2 and TRBJ2-1; 12 positions agree with TRBD2. The CDR3 loop spans 15 amino acids. CDR1 is SGHAT and CDR2 is FQNNGV in the germline V gene. V lost 5 bases, J lost 9 bases, and 8 bases stayed unmatched. CDR3 loop: CASSAGLAGPFEQFF. CDR3 nucleotides: TGTGCCAGCAGCGCCGGACTAGCGGGACCCTTTGAGCAGTTCTTC.

The chain is built from TRBV29-1 and TRBJ2-1; perhaps TRBD1 as D (6 bases). Deletions cut 7 bases from V and 7 bases from J, with 14 bases between. The CDR3 runs to 12 residues. Germline CDR1 SQVTM, CDR2 ANQGSEA. Here the CDR3 reads CSAVGHGNEQFF. Written as DNA, the CDR3 is TGCAGCGCCGTGGGACACGGGAATGAGCAGTTCTTC.

This chain links TRBV6-2 or TRBV6-3 with TRBJ2-7, with a tentative D call TRBD1 (5 bases). The CDR3 extends over 14 amino acids. The germline V gene has CDR1 MNHEY and CDR2 SVGEGT. V lost 0 bases and J 1 base, leaving 7 bases between the germline ends. The CDR3 DNA reads as TGTGCCAGCAGTTACTCGGACACGTCCTACGAGCAGTACTTC. Its protein product is CASSYSDTSYEQYF.

The rearrangement joins TRBV25-1 to TRBJ1-6; maybe TRBD1 (6 bases). Trimming took off 4 bases at V and 9 bases at J, with 16 bases between the two ends. The V gene's germline CDR1 is MGHDK and CDR2 SYGVNS. This CDR3 spans 15 amino acids. The CDR3 sequence is CASSAQALGASPLHF. The CDR3 bases are TGTGCCAGCAGTGCCCAGGCGTTGGGGGCTTCACCCCTCCACTTT.